This passage covers 6 T cell receptor beta chains from one sample sequenced in a study of blood T cell repertoires in COVID-19. Assay used: immunoSEQ multiplex PCR; TCRdb lists only in-frame clones, some missing. The profile shows a few hundred thousand clones, roughly 88% of them singletons. Sequenced sample: peripheral blood. Receptors originate from a woman aged 40 to 50 who had recovered from COVID-19.

The rearrangement uses TRBV29-1 and TRBJ2-7; D is perhaps TRBD2 (5 bases). Trimming shortened V by 6 bases and J by 11 bases, and 17 bases separated the two germline ends. Germline V CDR1 and CDR2: SQVTM, ANQGSEA. The CDR3 covers 11 residues. The CDR3 nucleotides are TGCAGCGTAGCCGGGGTCCAAGGCGAGTACTTC. Encoded protein: CSVAGVQGEYF.

This clone has only a few counts. Other DNA sequences in the same sample also yield this CDR3. V is TRBV5-1 and J is TRBJ2-2; a weak D match, TRBD2 (5 bases). Trimming removed 1 base at V and 1 base at J, with 8 bases between. Germline CDR1 SGHRS, CDR2 YFSETQ. CDR3 length: 15 residues. The CDR3 is CASSLFEGNTGELFF. CDR3 nucleotides: TGCGCCAGCAGCTTGTTTGAGGGGAACACCGGGGAGCTGTTTTTT.

V is TRBV5-1 and J is TRBJ2-3; unclear D gene. V was clipped by 0 bases and J by 6 bases, with 5 bases between them. CDR3 length equals 12 residues. Per germline, CDR1 SGHRS and CDR2 YFSETQ. CDR3 sequence reads: CASSLAEDTQYF. The CDR3 DNA is TGCGCCAGCAGCTTGGCCGAGGATACGCAGTATTTT. The complete variable domain, with remaining parts taken from reference TRBV5-1 and TRBJ2-3, reads KAGVTQTPRYLIKTRGQQVTLSCSPISGHRSVSWYQQTPGQGLQFLFEYFSETQRNKGNFPGRFSGRQFSNSRSEMNVSTLELGDSALYLCASSLAEDTQYFGPGTRLTVL.

The sample holds one count of this clone. The gene calls are TRBV18 and TRBJ2-3, with D possibly TRBD1 on 6 matching bases. The germline gives CDR1 KGHSH, CDR2 LQKENI. This CDR3 spans 16 amino acids. Deletions cut 2 bases from V and 1 base from J, with 13 bases between. The chain's CDR3 is CASSPSLGAGTDTQYF. CDR3 in DNA: TGTGCCAGCTCACCATCGCTGGGGGCGGGCACAGATACGCAGTATTTT.

The chain has TRBV30 and TRBJ1-2; 7 bases are a match to TRBD1. The CDR3 is made up of 16 amino acids. Germline V CDR1 and CDR2: GTSNPN, SVGIG (reference sequence). V was clipped by 2 bases and J by 4 bases; unmatched bases: 13. The CDR3 region has the DNA TGTGCCTGGAGTCGGGGGCCGACAGGGTTCCTCTATGGCTACACCTTC. This gives the protein CAWSRGPTGFLYGYTF.

The chain recombines TRBV7-6 with TRBJ1-1; unclear D gene. This CDR3 spans 16 amino acids. The V and J ends lost 2 bases and 0 bases respectively, with 13 bases between them. Germline V CDR1 and CDR2: SGHVS, FNYEAQ. The CDR3 spells CASSLTQRNMNTEAFF. The CDR3 bases are TGTGCCAGCAGCTTAACGCAGAGGAACATGAACACTGAAGCTTTCTTT.